A single sample is the source of the 25 T cell receptor beta chains below, sequenced in a study of response to subunit inactivated influenza vaccine. TCRdb processed the RT-PCR reads anew with MiXCR; each CDR3 protein has one entry. Of about 540,000 distinct CDR3 sequences in the sample, under 30% are singletons; the top ten hold approximately 3%. These same records also appear under a second study, on T cells expressing NK-cell markers. From that study: 5'RACE template switching with UMIs generated TCR beta cDNA.

The specimen comprised CD4+ T cells sorted from PBMCs, sampled approximately 12 days after vaccination. The receptors stem from a middle-aged man who received an inactivated influenza vaccine.

CDR3 bases: TGTGCCAGCAGCGCATATGGTTTGAGTATGGGCAATGAGCAGTTCTTC. This encodes CASSAYGLSMGNEQFF. V gene TRBV9 combines with J gene TRBJ2-1; no reliable D call. Per germline, CDR1 SGDLS and CDR2 YYNGEE. There are 16 residues in the CDR3. V was cut by 3 bases and J by 6 bases, with 19 bases left in between.

CDR3 nucleotide sequence: TGTGCCAGCAGGTGGGGGGGGGTTGGGTACAATGAGCAGTTCTTC. This translates into CASRWGGVGYNEQFF. The chain links TRBV7-2 to TRBJ2-1; 7 bases agree with TRBD2. The CDR3 is made up of 15 amino acids. V shed 6 bases and J 4 bases; nucleotides not matched to a gene: 9. Germline lookup yields CDR1 SGHTA and CDR2 FQGNSA.

This clonotype was observed a few times. The chain links TRBV7-2 to TRBJ2-3; D is uncertain. The CDR3 runs to 15 residues. With 3 bases removed from V and 1 base from J, the gap between germline ends came to 11 bases. Germline V gene data show CDR1 as SGHTA and CDR2 as FQGNSA. CDR3 amino acids: CASSFFGSGTDTQYF. The DNA for the CDR3 is TGTGCCAGCAGCTTCTTTGGCTCGGGCACAGATACGCAGTATTTT.

The genes are TRBV14 and TRBJ2-5, with D possibly TRBD2 on 6 matching bases. In germline, CDR1 is SGHDN, CDR2 FVKESK. V was pared by 5 bases and J by 4 bases, with 14 bases between. CDR3 length: 14 amino acids. The CDR3 loop is CASSSNSGRETQYF. The CDR3, as DNA: TGTGCCAGCAGCTCGAATAGCGGAAGAGAGACCCAGTACTTC.

The chain joins TRBV11-2 to TRBJ2-2, with a possible D match to TRBD1 (5 bases). CDR1 SGHAT and CDR2 FQNNGV come from the germline V gene. The ends were cut back, 2 bases at V and 1 base at J, with 8 bases in the middle. This CDR3 comprises 15 residues. The CDR3 sequence is CASSLTGQNTGELFF. CDR3 coding DNA: TGTGCCAGCAGCTTAACAGGACAGAACACCGGGGAGCTGTTTTTT.

The rearrangement links TRBV29-1 to TRBJ1-6; D remains unclear. CDR1 SQVTM and CDR2 ANQGSEA come from the germline V gene. V was shortened by 4 bases and J by 5 bases, with 9 bases between the two germline ends. The length of the CDR3 is 13 residues. This CDR3 reads CSVGESNNSPLHF. The CDR3 DNA follows: TGCAGCGTTGGGGAATCGAATAATTCACCCCTCCACTTT.

The genes are TRBV7-9 and TRBJ1-6, with 8 bases lining up with TRBD1. V lost 5 bases, J lost 7 bases, and 10 bases stayed unmatched. Germline CDR1 is SEHNR and CDR2 is FQNEAQ (reference sequence). The CDR3 is made up of 16 amino acids. The CDR3 reads CASSLTSGTGNSPLHF. In nucleotides, the CDR3 is TGTGCCAGCAGCCTAACTTCTGGGACAGGAAATTCACCCCTCCACTTT.

The genes are TRBV15 and TRBJ2-1; tentative D call: TRBD1 (5 bases). CDR1 is LNHNV, CDR2 YYDKDF, per germline (reference sequence). The CDR3 is made up of 13 amino acids. Deletions cut 2 bases from V and 9 bases from J, with 11 bases between. The CDR3 DNA follows: TGTGCCACCAGCAGACCCAGGGTAGGTGAGCAGTTCTTC. Translating gives CATSRPRVGEQFF.

This rearrangement joins TRBV12-3 or TRBV12-4 to TRBJ1-5; 9 nucleotides align to TRBD1. The CDR3 spans 14 residues. V shed 6 bases, J shed 7 bases, and the junction held 7 bases outside the gene matches. The CDR3 sequence: CASSAGTGRQPQHF. The CDR3 coding sequence is TGTGCCAGCAGCGCCGGGACAGGGAGGCAGCCCCAGCATTTT.

The V gene is TRBV2, the J gene TRBJ1-2, with 9 nucleotides matching TRBD1. The CDR3 is 15 residues long. Germline V CDR1 and CDR2: SNHLY, FYNNEI. V gave up 3 bases and J gave up 4 bases; unmatched junction bases: 6. CDR3 residues: CASSERDRAGYGYTF. In nucleotides, the CDR3 is TGTGCCAGCAGTGAGCGGGACAGGGCTGGCTATGGCTACACCTTC.

V gene TRBV29-1 combines with J gene TRBJ1-1, with TRBD1 identical over 8 bases. This CDR3 region has 12 residues. Germline CDR1 and CDR2: SQVTM and ANQGSEA. V trimming: 7 bases; J trimming: 1 base; junction bases outside the gene matches: 2. CDR3: CSAGTGNTEAFF. As DNA, the CDR3 is TGCAGCGCAGGGACAGGGAACACTGAAGCTTTCTTT.

This clonotype was observed a few times. This rearrangement joins TRBV5-1 to TRBJ2-7; 7 bases fit TRBD1. The V gene end was trimmed by 5 bases and the J gene end by 5 bases; junction bases not matched to a gene: 7. The CDR3 covers 13 residues. The V gene's germline CDR1 is SGHRS and CDR2 YFSETQ. The CDR3 sequence: CASRSQQGNEQYF. The CDR3 region has the DNA TGCGCCAGCAGATCACAACAGGGGAACGAGCAGTACTTC.

This rearrangement joins TRBV24-1 to TRBJ2-2; 8 bases are a match to TRBD1. The CDR3 totals 15 residues. V gave up 8 bases and J gave up 4 bases; unmatched junction bases: 8. Per the germline V gene, CDR1 is KGHDR and CDR2 is SFDVKD. CDR3 bases: TGTGCCACCACCCCCGGACAGGGCACCACCGGGGAGCTGTTTTTT. It translates to CATTPGQGTTGELFF.

The V and J genes are TRBV7-3 and TRBJ2-1, with unresolved D. Germline CDR1 is SGHTA and CDR2 is FQGTGA. Trimming stripped 0 bases from V and 10 bases from J, with 10 bases between. This CDR3 contains 13 residues. For the CDR3, the DNA is TGTGCCAGCAGCTTAACGGGTTCTACAGAGCAGTTCTTC. As protein: CASSLTGSTEQFF. The full variable domain, completed using reference TRBV7-3 and TRBJ2-1, is GAGVSQTPSNKVTEKGKYVELRCDPISGHTALYWYRQSLGQGPEFLIYFQGTGAADDSGLPNDRFFAVRPEGSVSTLKIQRTERGDSAVYLCASSLTGSTEQFFGPGTRLTVL.

This clonotype has at least ten counts. The chain carries TRBV5-1 and TRBJ2-2; D call uncertain. V was shortened by 5 bases and J by 0 bases, with 5 bases between the two germline ends. The germline CDR1 and CDR2 sequences are SGHRS and YFSETQ. CDR3 length equals 13 residues. The CDR3 nucleotides read TGCGCCAGCAGAGAATCGAACACCGGGGAGCTGTTTTTT. Translating gives CASRESNTGELFF.

This clonotype was seen a handful of times. This rearrangement joins TRBV12-3 or TRBV12-4 to TRBJ2-3; D is possibly TRBD1 (6 bases). CDR3 length: 13 residues. With 6 bases removed from V and 3 bases from J, the gap between germline ends came to 10 bases. CDR3 nucleotide sequence: TGTGCCAGCAGGCTTCAGGGGACAGATACGCAGTATTTT. This codes for CASRLQGTDTQYF.

This chain links TRBV12-2 with TRBJ1-2. TRBV12-2 is marked as a pseudogene. CDR3 length: 13 residues. CDR3 bases: TGTGCAAGTCGCAAGGAACCAAGCTATGGCTACACCTTC. Its translation: CASRKEPSYGYTF.

This clonotype came up a few times. The rearrangement links TRBV6-2 or TRBV6-3 to TRBJ1-5; no clear D gene. Between the trimmed V and J ends, which lost 8 bases and 4 bases, there was a span of 9 bases. CDR1 and CDR2 from the germline V gene are MNHEY and SVGEGT. The CDR3 sequence is 12 residues long. CDR3 region: CASRARNQPQHF. The CDR3, as DNA: TGTGCCAGCCGCGCACGGAATCAGCCCCAGCATTTT.

This chain uses TRBV20-1 with TRBJ2-1; D not resolved. The germline V gene has CDR1 DFQATT and CDR2 SNEGSKA (reference sequence). Trimming cost V 6 bases and J 1 base, with 13 bases left between them. The CDR3 covers 14 residues. In DNA, the CDR3 is TGCAGTGCCCGCCCCCGCTTGTCCTACAATGAGCAGTTCTTC. This gives the protein CSARPRLSYNEQFF.

The CDR3 DNA reads TGTGCCAGCAGCTTCGCGGGACAGACGAATGAGCAGTTCTTC. Encoded protein: CASSFAGQTNEQFF. The chain uses TRBV11-1 and TRBJ2-1, with D maybe TRBD1 (7 bases). Germline assignment: CDR1 SGHAT and CDR2 FQDESV (reference sequence). The CDR3 is made up of 14 amino acids. Trimming pared 3 bases from V and 7 bases from J, leaving 13 bases between.

This clonotype was found a few times. The chain couples TRBV20-1 to TRBJ2-1; 9 bases are a match to TRBD2. V shed 4 bases and J 10 bases; nucleotides not matched to a gene: 20. This CDR3 comprises 17 residues. The germline V gene encodes CDR1 DFQATT and CDR2 SNEGSKA (reference sequence). CDR3: CSATPWAAGGPYQEQFF. For the CDR3, the DNA is TGCAGTGCTACCCCCTGGGCAGCGGGGGGACCTTACCAAGAGCAGTTCTTC.

At least ten counts were recorded for this clonotype. The chain carries TRBV20-1 and TRBJ2-7, with 7 positions matching TRBD2. The germline V gene encodes CDR1 DFQATT and CDR2 SNEGSKA (reference sequence). V shed 1 base and J 9 bases; nucleotides not matched to a gene: 6. The length of the CDR3 is 12 residues. CDR3 in amino acids: CSARGGGNRQYF. For the CDR3, the DNA is TGCAGTGCTAGAGGGGGGGGGAACCGGCAGTACTTC.

This clonotype was picked up a small number of times. V and J are TRBV7-2 and TRBJ1-3, with TRBD1 as a possible D gene (6 bases). The germline gives CDR1 SGHTA, CDR2 FQGNSA. CDR3 size: 16 residues. V gave up 1 base and J gave up 10 bases, with 20 bases separating them. The CDR3 nucleotides are TGTGCCAGCAGCTTAGGCGCCGGGACGGCCCAGGGGACCATATATTTT. This sequence encodes CASSLGAGTAQGTIYF.

This clonotype has just a few counts. The chain is built from TRBV20-1 and TRBJ1-1, with D maybe TRBD1 (6 bases). V was trimmed by 0 bases and J by 6 bases, leaving 14 bases between them. Germline lookup yields CDR1 DFQATT and CDR2 SNEGSKA (reference sequence). This CDR3 region has 14 residues. The CDR3 DNA follows: TGCAGTGCTAGAGATAGCAGGGGAGAGCCTGAAGCTTTCTTT. Its translation: CSARDSRGEPEAFF.

The V gene is TRBV25-1, the J gene TRBJ1-5; the D is unclear. The V end lost 5 bases, the J end lost 1 base, and 9 bases lay between the germline ends. CDR3 size: 14 residues. Germline V gives CDR1 MGHDK, CDR2 SYGVNS. The DNA of the CDR3 is TGTGCCAGCAGTTCAGAAGCGAGCAATCAGCCCCAGCATTTT. This encodes CASSSEASNQPQHF. Variable domain in full (rest from reference TRBV25-1 and TRBJ1-5): EADIYQTPRYLVIGTGKKITLECSQTMGHDKMYWYQQDPGMELHLIHYSYGVNSTEKGDLSSESTVSRIRTEHFPLTLESARPSHTSQYLCASSSEASNQPQHFGDGTRLSIL.